This T cell receptor (beta chain) was captured by sequencing in a study of blood T cell repertoires in COVID-19. Across the whole study: The United States, Italy and Spain provided the acute and convalescent COVID-19 samples. The cDNA or gDNA used as material had been derived from T cells, B-cell-depleted T cells, or PBMCs.

This CDR3 has 17 amino acids. CDR1 and CDR2 from the germline V gene are LGHDT and YNNKEL (reference sequence). V lost 4 bases and J lost 2, with 20 bases in between. Authors' processing steps: Scientists estimated how many nucleated cells there were by amplifying reference gene primers. Assay used: immunoSEQ multiplex PCR; TCRdb lists only in-frame clones, some missing. D and trimming were read from the DNA, whereas the V and J calls and clone size are those reported in that table. The table records around 250,000 clones, over 80% of them present only once. Material: peripheral blood. This TCR was recovered from a man younger than 40 who had recovered from COVID-19. The rearrangement links TRBV3-1 (or the pseudogene TRBV3-2) to TRBJ2-5, with D possibly TRBD2 on 5 matching bases. CDR3 residues: CASSLSPPGIRQETQYF. In DNA form, the CDR3 reads TGTGCCAGCAGCCTTTCTCCGCCCGGGATCCGACAAGAGACCCAGTACTTC.